The next 27 T cell receptor beta chains were all read from a single sample in a study of vaccination and CD4 T cells after COVID-19. As for treatment: approximately nine-day PBMC culture with coronavirus spike peptide pools or control peptides (ViraFEST assay). Sequenced with the Oncomine TCR Beta short-read assay was DNA taken from cultured CD4+ T cells. MiXCR was run by TCRdb on the PCR reads, yielding one entry per CDR3 protein. The repertoire holds 6,500 to 8,500 distinct CDR3 sequences, with 65% as singletons. Their antigens remain unidentified. The sample was CD4+ T cells from blood, cultured in vitro. These receptors originate from a human donor who had recovered from COVID-19.

Points on this clonotype: Sequence at one end of the junction differs from germline and may be a read error. CDR3: CASSHDSWGYGYTF. In nucleotides, the CDR3 is TGTGCTAGCAGCCACGACAGTTGGGGCTATGGCTACACCTTC. This chain links TRBV7-7 with TRBJ1-2, with D possibly being TRBD1 (5 bases). Per the germline V gene, CDR1 is SSHAT and CDR2 is FNYEAQ (reference sequence). This CDR3 contains 14 residues.

This clonotype was observed a single time. The chain recombines TRBV20-1 with TRBJ2-1; no clear D. V was pared by 5 bases and J by 8 bases, with 16 bases between. CDR3 size: 13 residues. Germline V gene sequence: CDR1 DFQATT, CDR2 SNEGSKA (reference sequence). CDR3 sequence reads: CSAPPPHGDEQFF. The CDR3 DNA follows: TGCAGTGCTCCACCACCCCATGGGGATGAGCAGTTCTTC.

This clonotype was counted only a few times. The chain couples TRBV20-1 to TRBJ2-1, with TRBD2 identical over 7 bases. The CDR3 runs to 18 residues. Germline loops: CDR1 DFQATT, CDR2 SNEGSKA (reference sequence). V dropped 1 base and J dropped 4; count of bases not matched to a gene: 16. CDR3 sequence reads: CSARGEPAGLTRYNEQFF. CDR3 in DNA: TGCAGTGCTAGAGGGGAGCCAGCGGGATTGACCAGATACAATGAGCAGTTCTTC.

The J gene is TRBJ1-5, the V gene TRBV7-9; no reliable D call. This CDR3 contains 10 residues. Per germline, CDR1 SEHNR and CDR2 FQNEAQ (reference sequence). The CDR3 protein is CEKEGRPQHF. The CDR3 DNA is TGTGAGAAGGAGGGCCGGCCCCAGCATTTT. Looking up the rest from reference TRBV7-9 and TRBJ1-5 gives the full variable domain: DTGVSQNPRHKITKRGQNVTFRCDPISEHNRLYWYRQTLGQGPEFLTYFQNEAQLEKSRLLSDRFSAERPKGSFSTLEIQRTEQGDSAMYLCEKEGRPQHFGDGTRLSIL.

CDR3 nucleotides: TGTGCCAGCAGCGAACAGGCGAATAGCAATCAGCCCCAGCATTTT. Translation: CASSEQANSNQPQHF. The chain couples TRBV11-2 to TRBJ1-5; perhaps TRBD1 as D (5 bases). The germline gives CDR1 SGHAT, CDR2 FQNNGV. The V end lost 5 bases, the J end lost 0 bases, and 11 bases lay between the germline ends. This CDR3 contains 15 residues.

The chain carries TRBV2 and TRBJ1-5; 7 bases are a match to TRBD1. The length of the CDR3 is 16 residues. J lost 1 base, V lost 4 bases, and 7 bases had no gene match. Per germline, CDR1 SNHLY and CDR2 FYNNEI. Here the CDR3 DNA reads TGTGCCAGCAGTGCGCGACAGGGAGGAAGCAATCAGCCCCAGCATTTT. Its translation: CASSARQGGSNQPQHF.

The chain couples TRBV7-2 to TRBJ2-5; 12 nucleotides match TRBD2. The CDR3 spans 14 residues. Germline V CDR1 and CDR2: SGHTA, FQGNSA. Trimming cost V 6 bases and J 7 bases; bases outside gene matches: 6. The DNA of the CDR3 is TGTGCCAGCAGTCGGACTAGCGGGAAAGGGACCCAGTACTTC. Protein sequence: CASSRTSGKGTQYF.

V gene TRBV7-2 combines with J gene TRBJ2-7, with 12 bases aligning to TRBD1. CDR1 SGHTA and CDR2 FQGNSA come from the germline V gene. The J segment lost 1 base and the V segment lost 2 bases, leaving 9 bases of the junction unmatched. The CDR3 spans 18 residues. The CDR3 DNA sequence: TGTGCCAGCAGCTTAATAGGGACAGGGGGCTCGTGGTCCTACGAGCAGTACTTC. It specifies CASSLIGTGGSWSYEQYF.

This CDR3 is CASTGTSGGEDTQYF. The CDR3 DNA follows: TGTGCCAGTACTGGGACTAGCGGGGGGGAAGATACGCAGTATTTT. The V call is TRBV19, the J call TRBJ2-3; 16 bases fit TRBD2. V was pared by 7 bases and J by 5 bases, with 3 bases of the junction left unmatched. CDR1 LNHDA and CDR2 SQIVND come from the germline V gene (reference sequence). This CDR3 comprises 15 residues. Based on the CDR3 plus reference TRBV19 and TRBJ2-3, the full variable domain is DGGITQSPKYLFRKEGQNVTLSCEQNLNHDAMYWYRQDPGQGLRLIYYSQIVNDFQKGDIAEGYSVSREKKESFPLTVTSAQKNPTAFYLCASTGTSGGEDTQYFGPGTRLTVL.

The chain links TRBV12-3 or TRBV12-4 to TRBJ1-1; 7 bases match TRBD1. The trim removed 9 bases at V and 1 base at J, leaving 8 bases unmatched. This CDR3 has 14 residues. CDR3 coding DNA: TGTGCCAGTATTCCGGACAGGACGAACACTGAAGCTTTCTTT. This gives the protein CASIPDRTNTEAFF.

This sequence joins TRBV28 and TRBJ2-6; maybe TRBD1 (5 bases). The V end was cut by 6 bases, the J end by 0 bases, with 21 bases between. CDR1 MDHEN and CDR2 SYDVKM come from the germline V gene. The CDR3 runs 19 residues. In DNA, the CDR3 is TGTGCCAGCAGAGCCCCTAGGGGTGTCCCTCTCTCTGGGGCCAACGTCCTGACTTTC. Translation gives CASRAPRGVPLSGANVLTF.

The rearrangement uses TRBV23-1 and TRBJ1-2; 10 bases are shared with TRBD1. TRBV23-1 is reported as an ORF; its role is uncertain. The V segment lost 4 bases and the J segment 7 bases; nucleotides outside the gene matches: 12. The CDR3 runs to 16 residues. CDR3 DNA sequence: TGCGCCAGCAGTCGCGCCGGGACAGGGGAAGGGGGTGGCTACACCTTC. This gives the protein CASSRAGTGEGGGYTF.

This rearrangement joins TRBV11-3 to TRBJ1-1; D unresolved. The V gene's germline CDR1 is SGHNT and CDR2 YENEEA. V was shortened by 3 bases and J by 4 bases, with 9 bases between the two germline ends. The CDR3 spans 13 residues. Written as DNA, the CDR3 is TGTGCCAGCAGCTTTAAGGGCGGCACTGAAGCTTTCTTT. Residues: CASSFKGGTEAFF.

This clonotype was seen a few times. J is TRBJ1-5 and V is TRBV18; 7 nucleotides line up with TRBD1. This CDR3 is 15 amino acids long. CDR1 and CDR2 (germline): KGHSH, LQKENI. V dropped 0 bases and J dropped 7; count of bases not matched to a gene: 6. CDR3 sequence reads: CASSPPGGLGQPQHF. CDR3 nucleotides: TGTGCCAGCTCACCACCAGGGGGCTTGGGCCAGCCCCAGCATTTT.

This clonotype was recorded a few times. The chain joins TRBV5-4 to TRBJ2-7, with D possibly TRBD2 on 6 matching bases. The length of the CDR3 is 15 residues. Per germline, CDR1 SGHNT and CDR2 YYREEE (reference sequence). Deletions cut 2 bases from V and 2 bases from J, with 14 bases between. This chain's CDR3 is CASSFAGGIAYEQYF. DNA for the CDR3: TGTGCCAGCAGCTTCGCGGGCGGGATAGCCTACGAGCAGTACTTC. Full variable domain (rest looked up from reference TRBV5-4 and TRBJ2-7): ETGVTQSPTHLIKTRGQQVTLRCSSQSGHNTVSWYQQALGQGPQFIFQYYREEENGRGNFPPRFSGLQFPNYSSELNVNALELDDSALYLCASSFAGGIAYEQYFGPGTRLTVT.

The chain couples TRBV6-5 to TRBJ2-3, with TRBD1 as a possible D gene (6 bases). This CDR3 has 15 residues. Germline V gene data show CDR1 as MNHEY and CDR2 as SVGAGI. Between the trimmed V and J ends, which lost 2 bases and 1 base, there was a span of 10 bases. The CDR3 is CASSYQGRGTDTQYF. The CDR3 nucleotides are TGTGCCAGCAGTTACCAGGGGCGAGGCACAGATACGCAGTATTTT.

The rearrangement links TRBV18 to TRBJ1-2, with D perhaps matching TRBD1 (5 bases). The ends were cut back, 8 bases at V and 3 bases at J, with 13 bases in the middle. The CDR3 is 13 residues long. Germline CDR1 is KGHSH and CDR2 is LQKENI. Here the CDR3 reads CASRKDTYYGYTF. In DNA form, the CDR3 reads TGTGCCAGCCGTAAGGACACTTACTATGGCTACACCTTC.

The gene calls are TRBV11-2 and TRBJ2-2; no clear D gene. This CDR3 has 14 amino acids. Trimming removed 6 bases at V and 3 bases at J, with 11 bases between. Germline V lookup: CDR1 SGHAT, CDR2 FQNNGV. CDR3 protein: CASRRQRDTGELFF. CDR3 bases: TGTGCCAGCAGACGACAAAGGGACACCGGGGAGCTGTTTTTT.

This chain joins TRBV27 and TRBJ2-3; no clear D gene. Germline V gene data show CDR1 as MNHEY and CDR2 as SMNVEV (reference sequence). The ends were cut back, 1 base at V and 2 bases at J, with 7 bases in the middle. The CDR3 spans 14 residues. CDR3 bases: TGTGCCAGCAGTTTATTTAGCCCCACAGATACGCAGTATTTT. The encoded protein is CASSLFSPTDTQYF.

A few counts support this clonotype. The J gene is TRBJ2-3, the V gene TRBV19; perhaps TRBD1 as D (5 bases). This CDR3 region has 12 residues. V dropped 5 bases and J dropped 6 bases, with 9 bases sitting between them. Germline CDR1 and CDR2: LNHDA and SQIVND (reference sequence). The CDR3 loop reads CASSSPGDTQYF. In DNA form, the CDR3 reads TGTGCCAGTAGTTCCCCAGGGGATACGCAGTATTTT.

This clonotype showed up just once. The V gene is TRBV12-3 or TRBV12-4, the J gene TRBJ2-3, with D possibly being TRBD2 (5 bases). V dropped 1 base and J dropped 4 bases, with 15 bases sitting between them. The CDR3 sequence is 16 residues long. This chain's CDR3 is CASSLGVGSGADTQYF. The DNA of the CDR3 is TGTGCCAGCAGTTTAGGTGTCGGCTCCGGGGCAGATACGCAGTATTTT.

The chain employs TRBV2 and TRBJ2-3, with D perhaps matching TRBD2 (5 bases). CDR1 SNHLY and CDR2 FYNNEI come from the germline V gene. CDR3 size: 12 residues. The V gene lost 8 bases and the J gene lost 6 bases, with 12 bases spanning the gap. CDR3 loop: CASAGRGDTQYF. The CDR3 region has the DNA TGTGCCAGCGCTGGGAGAGGTGATACGCAGTATTTT.

V usage is TRBV24-1 and J usage is TRBJ2-3; D may be TRBD1 or TRBD2 (6 bases each). Between the trimmed V and J ends, which lost 7 bases and 2 bases, there was a span of 21 bases. The CDR3 totals 17 residues. CDR1 and CDR2 (germline): KGHDR, SFDVKD. The CDR3 protein is CATRGGRKGGNTDTQYF. The DNA of the CDR3 is TGTGCCACCAGGGGGGGACGTAAAGGGGGAAACACAGATACGCAGTATTTT.

A note on this clonotype: Its ends do not fully match the called genes, so a read error is possible. The rearrangement joins TRBV5-1 to TRBJ1-1; 7 nucleotides match TRBD1. The CDR3 covers 14 residues. The germline CDR1 and CDR2 sequences are SGHRS and YFSETQ. The CDR3 DNA is TGTGCCAGCAGCGTACAGGGGTGGAACACTGAAGCTTTCTTT. Its translation: CASSVQGWNTEAFF.

V and J are TRBV7-2 and TRBJ2-7; 12 nucleotides line up with TRBD1. The CDR3 contains 15 residues. Germline V lookup: CDR1 SGHTA, CDR2 FQGNSA. J was trimmed by 7 bases and V by 9 bases; bases with no gene match: 13. The chain's CDR3 is CARSKWGQGAGEQYF. CDR3 coding DNA: TGTGCCAGAAGCAAATGGGGACAGGGGGCGGGTGAGCAGTACTTC.

The table lists this clonotype with a few counts. The chain is built from TRBV19 and TRBJ1-5, with a tentative D call TRBD1 (5 bases). Trimming shortened V by 4 bases and J by 7 bases, and 17 bases separated the two germline ends. This CDR3 region has 15 residues. Germline CDR1 is LNHDA and CDR2 is SQIVND (reference sequence). The CDR3 coding sequence is TGTGCCAGTAGTAAGGTTCGGGGGTTCGACCAGCCCCAGCATTTT. Translating gives CASSKVRGFDQPQHF.

The J gene is TRBJ2-7, the V gene TRBV28; 8 bases match TRBD1. The CDR3 has 15 amino acids. The V segment lost 5 bases and the J segment 2 bases; nucleotides outside the gene matches: 8. Germline CDR1 reads MDHEN; CDR2 reads SYDVKM. The DNA of the CDR3 is TGTGCCAGCAGTCTAACGACAGGGGCCACCTACGAGCAGTACTTC. Its translation is CASSLTTGATYEQYF.